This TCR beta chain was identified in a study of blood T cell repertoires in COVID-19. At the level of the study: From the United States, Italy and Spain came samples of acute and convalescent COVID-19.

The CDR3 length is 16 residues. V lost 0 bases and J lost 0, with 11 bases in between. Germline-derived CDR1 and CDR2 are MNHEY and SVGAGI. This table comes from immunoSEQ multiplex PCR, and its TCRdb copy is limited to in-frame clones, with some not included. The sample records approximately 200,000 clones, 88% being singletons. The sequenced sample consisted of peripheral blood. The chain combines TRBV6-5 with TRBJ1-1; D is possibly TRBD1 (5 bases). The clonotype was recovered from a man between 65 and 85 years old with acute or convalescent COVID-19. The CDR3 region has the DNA TGTGCCAGCAGTTACTCCCCCGGGGGATTGAACACTGAAGCTTTCTTT. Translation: CASSYSPGGLNTEAFF.